The clone carrying this T cell receptor (beta chain) was observed a handful of times. TCRdb passed the 5' RACE reads through MiXCR, listing each CDR3 protein once. The data show 450,000 or so distinct CDR3 sequences, with 12% to 15% seen just once and approximately 0.52% held by the top ten. These data originate in a study of identical twins. CDR1 and CDR2 from the germline V gene are LNHNV and YYDKDF (reference sequence). The CDR3 consists of 18 residues. V dropped 0 bases and J dropped 0; count of bases not matched to a gene: 8. The data were also submitted as part of a second study, on yellow fever vaccine responses in identical twins. That publication notes: A vaccine T cell response that seemed partly convergent and partly personalized was reported in twins.

This rearrangement joins TRBV15 to TRBJ2-7; 10 nucleotides align to TRBD2. This sequence was found in a woman aged 18-29 years in good health. The specimen was CD4+ T cells sorted from blood. The CDR3 nucleotides read TGTGCCACCAGCAGAGATCGCCTAGCGGGAGACCTCTCCTACGAGCAGTACTTC. Translating gives CATSRDRLAGDLSYEQYF.